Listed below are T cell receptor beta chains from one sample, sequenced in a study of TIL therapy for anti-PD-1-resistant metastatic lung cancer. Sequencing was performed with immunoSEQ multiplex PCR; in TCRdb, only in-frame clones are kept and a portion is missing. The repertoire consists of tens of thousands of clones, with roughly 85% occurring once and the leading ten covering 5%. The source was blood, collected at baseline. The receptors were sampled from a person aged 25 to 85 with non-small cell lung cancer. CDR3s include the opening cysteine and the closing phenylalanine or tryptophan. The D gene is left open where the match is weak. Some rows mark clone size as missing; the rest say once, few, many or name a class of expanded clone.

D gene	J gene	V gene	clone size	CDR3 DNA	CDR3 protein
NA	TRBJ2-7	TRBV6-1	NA	TGTGCCAGCAGTGACCGCTGGGGCTCCGACGAGCAGTACTTC	CASSDRWGSDEQYF
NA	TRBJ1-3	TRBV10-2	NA	TGCGCCAGCCGATGGGGGGTAGAGGACTCTGGAAACACCATATATTTT	CASRWGVEDSGNTIYF
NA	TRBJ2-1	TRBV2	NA	TGTGCCAGCAGTGTACCTGGGGTCAATGAGCAGTTCTTC	CASSVPGVNEQFF
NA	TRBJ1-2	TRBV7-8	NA	TGTGCCAGCAGCGTAAACCCGCCAGATCGCCTGTATGGCTACACCTTC	CASSVNPPDRLYGYTF
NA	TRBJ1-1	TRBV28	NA	TGTGCCAGCACCTCCGGAACCGCGATGAACACTGAAGCTTTCTTT	CASTSGTAMNTEAFF
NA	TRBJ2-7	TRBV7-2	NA	TGTGCCAGCAGCTTAGCGGAACAGATCTACGAGCAGTACTTC	CASSLAEQIYEQYF
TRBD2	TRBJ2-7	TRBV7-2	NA	TGTGCCAGCAGCTTGGGGACTAGCGGGAGTAGTTACGAGCAGTACTTC	CASSLGTSGSSYEQYF
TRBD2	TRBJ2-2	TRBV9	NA	TGTGCCAGCAGCCCGACGACTAGCGGGGGTTACACCGGGGAGCTGTTTTTT	CASSPTTSGGYTGELFF
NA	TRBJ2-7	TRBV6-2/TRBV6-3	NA	TGTGCCAGCAGTGATACTTCCGGGGCCAGGGCCCGCGAGCAGTACTTC	CASSDTSGARAREQYF
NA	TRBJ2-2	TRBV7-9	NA	TGTGCCAGCACCTTGTCCCCCGGACAGCAGAGGACCGGGGAGCTGTTTTTT	CASTLSPGQQRTGELFF
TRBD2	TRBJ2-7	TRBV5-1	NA	TGCGCCAGCAGCCATTGGGCGGACCTAGCGGGAGGAGATGAGCAGTACTTC	CASSHWADLAGGDEQYF
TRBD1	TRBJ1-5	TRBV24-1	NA	TGTGCCACCAGTGACCCGGTCAGGGGGGGCGAGCCCCAGCATTTT	CATSDPVRGGEPQHF
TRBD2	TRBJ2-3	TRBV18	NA	TGTGCCAGCTCACCCGGGACTAGCGGGGGCGCAGATACGCAGTATTTT	CASSPGTSGGADTQYF
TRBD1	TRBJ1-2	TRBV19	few	TGTGCCAGTAGTTTATACAGGGGGCGCGATGGCTACACCTTC	CASSLYRGRDGYTF
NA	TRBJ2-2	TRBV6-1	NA	TGTGCCAGCAGTGAAAGGGTGGAAAGGGCCACCGGGGAGCTGTTTTTT	CASSERVERATGELFF
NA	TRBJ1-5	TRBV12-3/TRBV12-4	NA	TGTGCCAGCAGTTCTTATCAGCCCCAGCATTTT	CASSSYQPQHF